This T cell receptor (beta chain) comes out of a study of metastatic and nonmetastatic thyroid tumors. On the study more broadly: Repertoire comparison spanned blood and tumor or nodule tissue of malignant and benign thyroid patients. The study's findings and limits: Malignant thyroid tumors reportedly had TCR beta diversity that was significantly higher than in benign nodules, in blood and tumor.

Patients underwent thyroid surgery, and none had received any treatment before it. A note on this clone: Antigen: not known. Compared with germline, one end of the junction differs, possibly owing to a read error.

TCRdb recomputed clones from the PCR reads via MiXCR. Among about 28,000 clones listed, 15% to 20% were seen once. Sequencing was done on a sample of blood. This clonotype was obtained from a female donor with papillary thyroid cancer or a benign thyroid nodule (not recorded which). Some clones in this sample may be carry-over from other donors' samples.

The DNA for the CDR3 is TGTGCCAGCAGCTTTGAGGGGACGGGCAATCAGCCCCGGCATTTT. This encodes CASSFEGTGNQPRHF. V and J are TRBV5-5 and TRBJ1-5; a weak D match, TRBD1 (5 bases). The CDR3 is 15 amino acids. The germline CDR1 and CDR2 sequences are SGHKS and YYEKEE (reference sequence).